This T cell receptor (beta chain) was documented in a study of blood T cell repertoires in COVID-19 (TCRdb year 2020). About the full investigation: Samples covering the acute and convalescent phases of COVID-19 were provided by collaborators in the United States, Italy and Spain. The material from the prospective study consisted of cDNA or gDNA derived from T cells, B-cell-depleted T cells, or PBMCs. Deeply sampled blood TCRbeta repertoires from subjects exposed to, actively infected with, or recovered from COVID-19 were included in the dataset. A freely available public database, intended as a resource for researchers studying the immune response to SARS-CoV-2, is where the repertoires were released. The samples were drawn from the first 160 participants of the ongoing ImmuneRACE study and from some 1,300 subjects provided by 6 global collaborators. A de-identified subject ID, COVID-19 status, age in years and sex were almost always included in the sample metadata. Where available, HLA class I and class II types were taken from metadata supplied by the sample provider and were not determined by assay-based typing. Summary of the overall study and its limitations: How much clinical and demographic metadata was included differed by source and by participant, and the metadata was provided uncurated.

Concerning this clone itself: Its cognate antigen has yet to be identified. No base qualities exist here, and no much larger clone lies one base off it.

CDR1 and CDR2 are read off the germline V gene (reference sequence) as SSHAT and FNYEAQ. Measured from the cysteine to the phenylalanine, the CDR3 is 13 residues long. Only CDR3 DNA is held: 39 bases, read in frame from base 1. V lost 1 base and J lost 8 bases; the stretch between them is 9 bases long. TCRbeta CDR3 regions were amplified from genomic DNA using the immunoSEQ Assay, a bias-controlled multiplex PCR. As for the authors' bioinformatics: Within the assay, amplification of reference gene primers was used to estimate how many nucleated cells each sample contained. To quantify the absolute abundance of each unique TCRbeta CDR3 rearrangement, sequence reads were collapsed and filtered. Productive Simpson clonality was computed per sample as the square root of Simpson's diversity index over productive rearrangements. TCRdb took over this immuneACCESS table, retaining in-frame rearrangements with V and J assigned. Such tables are incomplete; in checked studies, under half of the missing clones stem from an unresolved V gene, and the remainder is unexplained. V and J calls and clone size are given by that table; D and trimming were obtained from the DNA. Within this sample are 150,000 to 200,000 clones, with approximately 82% of them counted one time only. In total, the top ten clones hold approximately 22% of the sample.

Whole blood was collected in K2EDTA tubes by collaborating institutions according to the institutions' own protocols. For TCRbeta analysis, collaborators shipped samples in one of three forms: frozen whole blood, isolated PBMCs, or DNA extracted from either of those sample types. The chain is assembled from TRBV7-7 and TRBJ1-5, with TRBD1 perhaps the D gene, on 5 matching bases. Sequences were obtained from peripheral blood. The TCR originated in an elderly woman with acute or convalescent COVID-19. Here is the DNA: TGTGCCAGCAGCTTAGATGGGGGGGAGCCCCAGCATTTT. This translates into CASSLDGGEPQHF. The variable domain in full, with residues beyond the CDR3 obtained from the reference TRBV7-7 and TRBJ1-5 genes, is GAGVSQSPRYKVTKRGQDVTLRCDPISSHATLYWYQQALGQGPEFLTYFNYEAQPDKSGLPSDRFSAERPEGSISTLTIQRTEQRDSAMYRCASSLDGGEPQHFGDGTRLSIL.